The rows below give T cell receptor beta chains drawn from one sample of a study of blood T cell repertoires in COVID-19. The repertoire was sequenced with immunoSEQ multiplex PCR; TCRdb's copy has only in-frame clones and lacks some. The sample records around 450,000 clones, 90% being singletons. The sample comprised PBMCs or T cells enriched from blood (not recorded which). The receptors shown here come from a man younger than 35 who had recovered from COVID-19. The conserved cysteine and the conserved F or W are not part of the CDR3 here. For some rows the clone size is stated as once, few or many, or as a class when expanded; others skip it.

length: 11
size: .
V: TRBV19
CDR3: ASSEGGAGGYT

length: 13
size: .
V: TRBV6-5
CDR3: ASSPRQGRRSPLH

length: 14
size: few
V: TRBV10-3
CDR3: AISRTSGGSSYEQY

length: 11
size: once
V: TRBV25-1
CDR3: ASSESDWEGYT

length: 12
size: .
V: TRBV5-4
CDR3: ASSPTGTGNTIY

length: 11
size: .
V: TRBV3-1/TRBV3-2
CDR3: ASRETGLTEAF

length: 13
size: .
V: TRBV19
CDR3: ASSPGRAGDQPQH

length: 12
size: .
V: TRBV5-1
CDR3: ASSLEGTGTEQY

length: 11
size: once
V: TRBV30
CDR3: AWTSGRPNEQF

length: 13
size: .
V: TRBV5-1
CDR3: ASSGLTGPNTEAF